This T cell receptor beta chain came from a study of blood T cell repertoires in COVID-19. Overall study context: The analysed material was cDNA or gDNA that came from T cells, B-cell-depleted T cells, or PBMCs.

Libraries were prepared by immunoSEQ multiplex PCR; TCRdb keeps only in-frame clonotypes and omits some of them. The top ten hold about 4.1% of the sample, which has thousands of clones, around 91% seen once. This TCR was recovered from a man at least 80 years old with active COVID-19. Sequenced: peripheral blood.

This CDR3 reads CASTLGGARLPQHF. The CDR3 region has the DNA TGTGCCAGCACCCTGGGAGGGGCTCGACTGCCCCAGCATTTT. The V gene is TRBV6-6, the J gene TRBJ1-5; a possible D gene is TRBD1 (5 bases). The CDR3 length is 14 residues. Trimming pared 7 bases from V and 9 bases from J, leaving 19 bases between. In germline, CDR1 is MNHNY, CDR2 SVGAGI (reference sequence).